This record concerns one T cell receptor beta chain sequence. The PCR was carried out with 60 Vbeta primers and 13 Jbeta primers. Here immunoSEQ multiplex PCR was the method, and the copy in TCRdb shows in-frame clones only, minus some. The sample includes fewer than 200,000 clones, approximately 79% seen only once; the top ten take about 7%. The germline CDR1 and CDR2 sequences are LGHNA and YNFKEQ. The CDR3 sequence is 14 residues long. Trimming cost V 3 bases and J 2 bases, with 7 bases left between them. This entry comes from a study of cytomegalovirus exposure and HLA in healthy donors. This clonotype originated in a man aged 40-55 years in good health and CMV-seropositive. The chain carries TRBV4-2 and TRBJ1-4, with D perhaps matching TRBD1 (5 bases). Input material: PBMCs. For the CDR3, the DNA is TGTGCCAGCAGCCAGGGGCAGACTAATGAAAAACTGTTTTTT. Amino acids: CASSQGQTNEKLFF.